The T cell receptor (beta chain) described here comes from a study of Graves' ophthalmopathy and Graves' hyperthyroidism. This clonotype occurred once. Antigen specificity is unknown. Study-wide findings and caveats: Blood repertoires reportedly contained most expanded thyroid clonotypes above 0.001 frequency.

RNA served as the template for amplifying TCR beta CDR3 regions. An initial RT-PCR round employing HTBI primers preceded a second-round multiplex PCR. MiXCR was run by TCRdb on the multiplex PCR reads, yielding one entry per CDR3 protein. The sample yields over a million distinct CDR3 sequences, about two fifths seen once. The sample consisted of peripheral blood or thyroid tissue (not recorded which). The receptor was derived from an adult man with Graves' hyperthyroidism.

The CDR3 region is CASTSGATNEKLFF. The CDR3 nucleotides are TGTGCCAGCACCTCGGGAGCAACTAATGAAAAACTGTTTTTT. V and J are TRBV4-2 and TRBJ1-4, with no clear D. The CDR3 consists of 14 residues. Germline values: CDR1 LGHNA, CDR2 YNFKEQ. V was clipped by 7 bases and J by 0 bases, with 9 bases between them.